This T cell receptor (beta chain) appears in the sequencing data of a study of cytomegalovirus exposure and HLA in healthy donors. A multiplex PCR was run with 60 Vbeta primers and 13 Jbeta primers. Sequencing was performed with immunoSEQ multiplex PCR; in TCRdb, only in-frame clones are kept and a portion is missing. The table shows about 77,000 clones, with approximately 75% occurring only once. This CDR3 is built from 14 residues. The germline V gene encodes CDR1 MDHEN and CDR2 SYDVKM. V dropped 4 bases and J dropped 6 bases, with 13 bases sitting between them. The sample comprised PBMCs. V and J are TRBV28 and TRBJ1-5; a possible D gene is TRBD1 (6 bases). The receptor was derived from a woman between 40 and 55 years old in good health and CMV-seronegative. Written as DNA, the CDR3 is TGTGCCAGCAGTTCAGTGACAGGAGCTCAGCCCCAGCATTTT. This gives the protein CASSSVTGAQPQHF.